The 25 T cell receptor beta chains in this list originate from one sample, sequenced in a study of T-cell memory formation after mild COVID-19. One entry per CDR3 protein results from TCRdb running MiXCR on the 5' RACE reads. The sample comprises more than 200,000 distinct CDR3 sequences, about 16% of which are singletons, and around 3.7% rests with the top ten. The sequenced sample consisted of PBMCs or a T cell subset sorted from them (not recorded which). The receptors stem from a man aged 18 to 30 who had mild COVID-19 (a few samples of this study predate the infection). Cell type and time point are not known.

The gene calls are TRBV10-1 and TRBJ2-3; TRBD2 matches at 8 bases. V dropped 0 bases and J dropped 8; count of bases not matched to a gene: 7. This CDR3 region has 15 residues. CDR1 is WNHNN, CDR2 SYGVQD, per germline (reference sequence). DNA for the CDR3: TGCGCCAGCAGTGAGTCTCGGGGGGGGGTATCTACGCAGTATTTT. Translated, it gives CASSESRGGVSTQYF.

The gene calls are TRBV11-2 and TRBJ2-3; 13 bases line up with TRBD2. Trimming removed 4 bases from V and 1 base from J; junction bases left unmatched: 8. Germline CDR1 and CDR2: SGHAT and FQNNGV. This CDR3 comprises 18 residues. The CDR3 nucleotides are TGTGCCAGCAGCTCTCCGGGACTAGCGGGGCTCCGCACAGATACGCAGTATTTT. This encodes CASSSPGLAGLRTDTQYF.

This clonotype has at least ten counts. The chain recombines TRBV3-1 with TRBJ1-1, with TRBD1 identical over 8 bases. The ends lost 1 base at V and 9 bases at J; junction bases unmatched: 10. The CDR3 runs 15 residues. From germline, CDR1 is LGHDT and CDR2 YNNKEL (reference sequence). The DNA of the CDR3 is TGTGCCAGCAGCCAAGTACCCACAGGGGGGAGTAAAGCTTTCTTT. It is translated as CASSQVPTGGSKAFF.

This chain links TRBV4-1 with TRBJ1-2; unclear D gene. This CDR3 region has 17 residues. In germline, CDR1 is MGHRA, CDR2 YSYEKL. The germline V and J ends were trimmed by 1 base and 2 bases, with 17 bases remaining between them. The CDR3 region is CASSQVGRTLRNYGYTF. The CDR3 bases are TGCGCCAGCAGCCAAGTCGGTAGGACCTTACGCAACTATGGCTACACCTTC.

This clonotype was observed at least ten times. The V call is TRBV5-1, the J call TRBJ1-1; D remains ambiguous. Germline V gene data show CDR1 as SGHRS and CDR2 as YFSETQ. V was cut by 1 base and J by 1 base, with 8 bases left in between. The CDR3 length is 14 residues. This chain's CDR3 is CASSLYSSNTEAFF. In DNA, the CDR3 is TGCGCCAGCAGCTTGTACAGCTCGAACACTGAAGCTTTCTTT.

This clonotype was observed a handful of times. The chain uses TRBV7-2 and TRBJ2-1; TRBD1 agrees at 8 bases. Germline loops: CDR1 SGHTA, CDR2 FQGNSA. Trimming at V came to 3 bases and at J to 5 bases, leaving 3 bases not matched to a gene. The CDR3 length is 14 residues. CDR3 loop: CASSFQGADNEQFF. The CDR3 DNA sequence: TGTGCCAGCAGCTTTCAGGGGGCAGACAATGAGCAGTTCTTC. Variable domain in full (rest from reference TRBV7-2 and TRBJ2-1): GAGVSQSPSNKVTEKGKDVELRCDPISGHTALYWYRQSLGQGLEFLIYFQGNSAPDKSGLPSDRFSAERTGGSVSTLTIQRTQQEDSAVYLCASSFQGADNEQFFGPGTRLTVL.

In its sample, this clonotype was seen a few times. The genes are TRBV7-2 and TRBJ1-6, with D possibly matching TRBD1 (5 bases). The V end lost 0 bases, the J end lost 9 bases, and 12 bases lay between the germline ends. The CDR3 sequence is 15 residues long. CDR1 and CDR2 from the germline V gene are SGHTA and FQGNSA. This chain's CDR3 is CASSLAPGAGSPLHF. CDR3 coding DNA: TGTGCCAGCAGCTTAGCTCCCGGGGCCGGTTCACCCCTCCACTTT. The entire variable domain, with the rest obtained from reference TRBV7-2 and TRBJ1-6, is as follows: GAGVSQSPSNKVTEKGKDVELRCDPISGHTALYWYRQSLGQGLEFLIYFQGNSAPDKSGLPSDRFSAERTGGSVSTLTIQRTQQEDSAVYLCASSLAPGAGSPLHFGNGTRLTVT.

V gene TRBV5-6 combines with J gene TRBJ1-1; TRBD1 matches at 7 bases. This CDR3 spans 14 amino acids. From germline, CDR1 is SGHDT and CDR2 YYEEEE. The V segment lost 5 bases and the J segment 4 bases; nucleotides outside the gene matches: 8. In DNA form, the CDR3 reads TGTGCCAGCAGAGGGGGCTTAGAAGGCACTGAAGCTTTCTTT. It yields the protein CASRGGLEGTEAFF.

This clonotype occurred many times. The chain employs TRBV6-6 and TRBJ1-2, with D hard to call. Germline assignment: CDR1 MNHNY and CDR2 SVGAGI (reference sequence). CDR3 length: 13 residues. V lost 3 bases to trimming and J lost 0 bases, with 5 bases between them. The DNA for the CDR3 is TGTGCCAGCAGTTATTCAGCTAACTATGGCTACACCTTC. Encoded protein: CASSYSANYGYTF.

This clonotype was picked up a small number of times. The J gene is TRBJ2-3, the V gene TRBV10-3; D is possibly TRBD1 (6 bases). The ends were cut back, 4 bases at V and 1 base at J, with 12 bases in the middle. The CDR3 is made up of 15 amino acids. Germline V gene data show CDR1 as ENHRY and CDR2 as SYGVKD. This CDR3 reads CAISARQEGTDTQYF. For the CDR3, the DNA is TGTGCCATCAGTGCCCGACAGGAGGGCACAGATACGCAGTATTTT.

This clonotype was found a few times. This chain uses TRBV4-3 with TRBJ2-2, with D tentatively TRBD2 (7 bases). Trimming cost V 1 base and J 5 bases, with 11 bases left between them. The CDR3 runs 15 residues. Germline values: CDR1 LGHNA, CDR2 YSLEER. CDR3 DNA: TGCGCCAGCAGCCAAGCGGGGGGCGGGACCGGGGAGCTGTTTTTT. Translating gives CASSQAGGGTGELFF.

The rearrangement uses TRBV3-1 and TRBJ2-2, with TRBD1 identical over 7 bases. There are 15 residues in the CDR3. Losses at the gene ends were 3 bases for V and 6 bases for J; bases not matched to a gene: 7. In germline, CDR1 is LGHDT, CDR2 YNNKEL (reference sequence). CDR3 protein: CASSHSDRSAGELFF. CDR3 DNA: TGTGCCAGCAGCCACTCGGACAGGAGTGCCGGGGAGCTGTTTTTT.

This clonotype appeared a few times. The chain's CDR3 is CASSQGNTDTQYF. CDR3 DNA: TGCGCCAGCAGCCAAGGGAACACAGATACGCAGTATTTT. This sequence joins TRBV4-3 and TRBJ2-3; D call uncertain. The CDR3 consists of 13 residues. Germline CDR1 reads LGHNA; CDR2 reads YSLEER. V was shortened by 1 base and J by 2 bases, with 4 bases between the two germline ends.

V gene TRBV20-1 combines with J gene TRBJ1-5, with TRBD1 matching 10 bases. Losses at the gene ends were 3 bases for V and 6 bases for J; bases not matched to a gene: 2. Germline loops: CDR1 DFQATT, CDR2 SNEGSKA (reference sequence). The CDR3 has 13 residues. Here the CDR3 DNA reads TGCAGTGCTAGTCGACAGGGGGCTCAGCCCCAGCATTTT. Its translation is CSASRQGAQPQHF.

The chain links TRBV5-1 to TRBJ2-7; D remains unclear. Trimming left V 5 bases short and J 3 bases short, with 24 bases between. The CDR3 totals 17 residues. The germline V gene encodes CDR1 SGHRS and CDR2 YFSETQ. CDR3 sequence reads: CASRPSEGRRAYYEQYF. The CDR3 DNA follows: TGCGCCAGCAGGCCCAGCGAAGGTCGCAGAGCATACTACGAGCAGTACTTC.

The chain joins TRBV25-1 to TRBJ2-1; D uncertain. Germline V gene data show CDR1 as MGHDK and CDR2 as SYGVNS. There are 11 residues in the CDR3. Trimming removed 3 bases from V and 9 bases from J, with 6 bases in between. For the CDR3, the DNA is TGTGCCAGCAGTGAGGGATTTGAGCAGTTCTTC. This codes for CASSEGFEQFF.

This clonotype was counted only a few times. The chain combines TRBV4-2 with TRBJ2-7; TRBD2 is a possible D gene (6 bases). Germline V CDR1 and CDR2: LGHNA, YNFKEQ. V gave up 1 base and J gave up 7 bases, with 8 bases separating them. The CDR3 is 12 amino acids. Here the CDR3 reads CASSQGGREQYF. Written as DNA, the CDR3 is TGTGCCAGCAGCCAAGGGGGGAGGGAGCAGTACTTC.

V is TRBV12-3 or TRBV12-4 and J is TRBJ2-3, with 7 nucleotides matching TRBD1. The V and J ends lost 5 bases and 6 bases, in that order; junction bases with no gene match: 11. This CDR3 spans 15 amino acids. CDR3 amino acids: CASSKGTVYGDTQYF. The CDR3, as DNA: TGTGCCAGCAGTAAGGGGACAGTCTATGGGGATACGCAGTATTTT.

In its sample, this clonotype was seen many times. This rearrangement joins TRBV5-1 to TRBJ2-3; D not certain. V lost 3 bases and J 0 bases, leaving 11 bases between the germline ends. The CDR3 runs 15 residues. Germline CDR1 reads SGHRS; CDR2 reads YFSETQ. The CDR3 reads CASSSLQPSTDTQYF. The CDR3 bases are TGCGCCAGCAGCTCGTTACAGCCTAGCACAGATACGCAGTATTTT.

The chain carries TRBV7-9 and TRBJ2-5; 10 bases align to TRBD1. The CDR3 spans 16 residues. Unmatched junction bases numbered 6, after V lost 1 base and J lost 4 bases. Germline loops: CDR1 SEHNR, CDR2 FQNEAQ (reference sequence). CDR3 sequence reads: CASSLGDRGTLETQYF. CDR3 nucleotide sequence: TGTGCCAGCAGCTTAGGGGACAGGGGTACACTAGAGACCCAGTACTTC.

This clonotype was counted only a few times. Here the CDR3 reads CASSLYGYNEQFF. The CDR3, as DNA: TGTGCCAGCAGCTTATACGGATACAATGAGCAGTTCTTC. The V gene is TRBV7-2, the J gene TRBJ2-1, with unresolved D. With 2 bases removed from V and 4 bases from J, the gap between germline ends came to 6 bases. The CDR3 consists of 13 residues. Germline V gene data show CDR1 as SGHTA and CDR2 as FQGNSA.

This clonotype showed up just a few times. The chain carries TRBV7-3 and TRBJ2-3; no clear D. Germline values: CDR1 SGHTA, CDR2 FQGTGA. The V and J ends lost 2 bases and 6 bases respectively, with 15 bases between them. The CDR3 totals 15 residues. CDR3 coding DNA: TGTGCCAGCAGCTTAGGGGAAGGGTTCGGCGATACGCAGTATTTT. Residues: CASSLGEGFGDTQYF.

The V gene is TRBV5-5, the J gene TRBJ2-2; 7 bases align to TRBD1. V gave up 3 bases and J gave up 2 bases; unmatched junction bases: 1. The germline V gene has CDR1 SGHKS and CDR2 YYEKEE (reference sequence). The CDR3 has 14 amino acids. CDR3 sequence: CASSWTGNTGELFF. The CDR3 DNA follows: TGTGCCAGCAGCTGGACAGGTAACACCGGGGAGCTGTTTTTT.

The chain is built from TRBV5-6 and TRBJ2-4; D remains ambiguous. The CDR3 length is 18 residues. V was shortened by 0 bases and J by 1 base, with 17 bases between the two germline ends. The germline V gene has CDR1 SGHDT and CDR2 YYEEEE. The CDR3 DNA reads TGTGCCAGCAGCTTGGTATCGGTTGGACGGACGGCCAAAAACATTCAGTACTTC. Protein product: CASSLVSVGRTAKNIQYF.

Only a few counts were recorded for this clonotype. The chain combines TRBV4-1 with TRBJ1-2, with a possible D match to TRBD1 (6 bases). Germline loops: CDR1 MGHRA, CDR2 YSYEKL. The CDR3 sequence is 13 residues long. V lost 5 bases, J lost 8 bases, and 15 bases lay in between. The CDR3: CASSSQQGFGYTF. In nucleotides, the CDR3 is TGCGCCAGCAGCTCCCAACAGGGTTTCGGCTACACCTTC.